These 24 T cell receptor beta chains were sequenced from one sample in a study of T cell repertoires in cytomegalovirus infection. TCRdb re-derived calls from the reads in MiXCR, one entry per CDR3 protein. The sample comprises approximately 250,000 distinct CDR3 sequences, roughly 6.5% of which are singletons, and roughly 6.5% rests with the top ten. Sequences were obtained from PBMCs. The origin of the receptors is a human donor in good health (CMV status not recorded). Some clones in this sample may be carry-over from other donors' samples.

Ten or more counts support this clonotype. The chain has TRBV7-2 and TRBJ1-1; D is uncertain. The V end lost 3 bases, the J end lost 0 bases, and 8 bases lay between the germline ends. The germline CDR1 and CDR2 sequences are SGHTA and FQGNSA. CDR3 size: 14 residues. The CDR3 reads CASSFYRMNTEAFF. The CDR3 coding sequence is TGTGCCAGCAGCTTTTACCGTATGAACACTGAAGCTTTCTTT.

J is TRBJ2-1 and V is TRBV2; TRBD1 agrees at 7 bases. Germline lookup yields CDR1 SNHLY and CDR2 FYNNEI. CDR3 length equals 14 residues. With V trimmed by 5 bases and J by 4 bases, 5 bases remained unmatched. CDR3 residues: CASSRQGPYNEQFF. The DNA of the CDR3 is TGTGCCAGCAGTAGACAGGGTCCGTACAATGAGCAGTTCTTC.

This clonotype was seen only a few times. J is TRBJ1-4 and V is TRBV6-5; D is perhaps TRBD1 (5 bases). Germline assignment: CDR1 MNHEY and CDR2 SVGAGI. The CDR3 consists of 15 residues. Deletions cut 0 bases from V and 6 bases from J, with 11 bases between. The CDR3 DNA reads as TGTGCCAGCAGTTACTCGCGGGGGAGCGATGAAAAACTGTTTTTT. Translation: CASSYSRGSDEKLFF.

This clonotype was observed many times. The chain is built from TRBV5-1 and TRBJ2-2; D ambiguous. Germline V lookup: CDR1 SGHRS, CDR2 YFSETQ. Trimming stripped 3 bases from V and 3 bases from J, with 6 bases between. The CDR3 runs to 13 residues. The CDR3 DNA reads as TGCGCCAGCAGCTGGCAAGACACCGGGGAGCTGTTTTTT. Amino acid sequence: CASSWQDTGELFF.

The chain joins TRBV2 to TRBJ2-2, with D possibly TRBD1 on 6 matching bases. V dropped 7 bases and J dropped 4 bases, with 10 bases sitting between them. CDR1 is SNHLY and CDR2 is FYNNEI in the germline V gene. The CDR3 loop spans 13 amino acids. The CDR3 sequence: CASMRGTTGELFF. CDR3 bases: TGTGCCAGCATGAGGGGGACCACCGGGGAGCTGTTTTTT. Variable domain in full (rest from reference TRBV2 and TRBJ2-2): EPEVTQTPSHQVTQMGQEVILRCVPISNHLYFYWYRQILGQKVEFLVSFYNNEISEKSEIFDDQFSVERPDGSNFTLKIRSTKLEDSAMYFCASMRGTTGELFFGEGSRLTVL.

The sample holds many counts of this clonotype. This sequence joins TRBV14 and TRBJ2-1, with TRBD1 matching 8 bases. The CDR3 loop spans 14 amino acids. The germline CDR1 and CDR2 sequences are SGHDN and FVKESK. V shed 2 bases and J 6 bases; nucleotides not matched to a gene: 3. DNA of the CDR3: TGTGCCAGCAGCCAATTAACAGGGGGCAATGAGCAGTTCTTC. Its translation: CASSQLTGGNEQFF.

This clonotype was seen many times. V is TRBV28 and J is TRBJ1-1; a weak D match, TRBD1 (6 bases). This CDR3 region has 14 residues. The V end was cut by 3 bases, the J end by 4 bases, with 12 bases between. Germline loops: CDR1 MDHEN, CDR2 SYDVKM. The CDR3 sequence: CASSFSRGITEAFF. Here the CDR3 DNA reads TGTGCCAGCAGTTTCTCCAGGGGTATCACTGAAGCTTTCTTT.

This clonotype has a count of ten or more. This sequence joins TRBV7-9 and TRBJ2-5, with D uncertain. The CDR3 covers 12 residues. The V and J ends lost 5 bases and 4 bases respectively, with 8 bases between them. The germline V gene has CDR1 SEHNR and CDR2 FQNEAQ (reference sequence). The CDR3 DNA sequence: TGTGCCAGCAGCCCCCCGGCAGAGACCCAGTACTTC. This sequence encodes CASSPPAETQYF.

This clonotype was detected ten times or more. CDR3 loop: CASRLGQGMNTEAFF. DNA for the CDR3: TGTGCCAGCAGGCTGGGACAGGGGATGAACACTGAAGCTTTCTTT. The chain combines TRBV12-3 or TRBV12-4 with TRBJ1-1, with TRBD1 matching over 10 bases. The junction had 4 bases not matched to a gene; V was cut back by 6 bases and J by 0 bases. This CDR3 is built from 15 residues.

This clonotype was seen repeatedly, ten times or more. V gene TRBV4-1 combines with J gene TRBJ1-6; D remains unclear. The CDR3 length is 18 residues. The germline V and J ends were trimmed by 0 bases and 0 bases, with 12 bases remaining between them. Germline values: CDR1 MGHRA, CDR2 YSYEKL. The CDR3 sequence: CASSQDLASLSYNSPLHF. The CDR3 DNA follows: TGCGCCAGCAGCCAAGATCTAGCTAGCCTCTCCTATAATTCACCCCTCCACTTT.

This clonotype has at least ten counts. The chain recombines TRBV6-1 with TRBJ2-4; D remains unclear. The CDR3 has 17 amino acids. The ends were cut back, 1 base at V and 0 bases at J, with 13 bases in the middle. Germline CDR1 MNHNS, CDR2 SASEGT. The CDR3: CASSEVILEAAKNIQYF. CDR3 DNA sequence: TGTGCCAGCAGTGAAGTAATCCTAGAAGCAGCCAAAAACATTCAGTACTTC.

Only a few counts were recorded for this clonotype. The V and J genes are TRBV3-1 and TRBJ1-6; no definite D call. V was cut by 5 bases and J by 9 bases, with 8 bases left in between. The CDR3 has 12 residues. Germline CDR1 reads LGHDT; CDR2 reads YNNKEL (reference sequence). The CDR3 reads CASSLNRSPLHF. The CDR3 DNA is TGTGCCAGCAGCTTAAACCGTTCACCCCTCCACTTT.

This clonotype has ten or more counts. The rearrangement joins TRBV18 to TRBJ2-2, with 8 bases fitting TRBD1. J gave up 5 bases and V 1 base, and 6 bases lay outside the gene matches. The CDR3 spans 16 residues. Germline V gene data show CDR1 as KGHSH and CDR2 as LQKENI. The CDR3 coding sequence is TGTGCCAGCTCACCACTGGTGACAGGGGAAACCGGGGAGCTGTTTTTT. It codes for CASSPLVTGETGELFF.

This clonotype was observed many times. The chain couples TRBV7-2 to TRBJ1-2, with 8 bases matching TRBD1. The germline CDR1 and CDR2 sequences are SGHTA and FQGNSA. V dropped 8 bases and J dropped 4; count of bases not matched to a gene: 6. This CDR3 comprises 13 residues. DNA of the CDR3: TGTGCCAGCGGCCAGGGGGCCTTCTATGGCTACACCTTC. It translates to CASGQGAFYGYTF.

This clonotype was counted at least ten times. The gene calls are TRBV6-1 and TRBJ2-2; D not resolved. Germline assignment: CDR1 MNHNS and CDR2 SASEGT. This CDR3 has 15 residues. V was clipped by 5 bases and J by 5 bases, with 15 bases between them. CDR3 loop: CASSPRAVGTGELFF. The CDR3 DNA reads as TGTGCCAGCAGTCCCCGGGCCGTCGGGACCGGGGAGCTGTTTTTT.

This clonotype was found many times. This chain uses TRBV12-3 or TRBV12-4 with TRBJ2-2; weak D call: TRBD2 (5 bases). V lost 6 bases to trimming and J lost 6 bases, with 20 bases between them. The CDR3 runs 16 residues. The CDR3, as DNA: TGTGCCAGCAGCTCGGACTTACCTGGAGGTCCCGGGGAGCTGTTTTTT. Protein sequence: CASSSDLPGGPGELFF.

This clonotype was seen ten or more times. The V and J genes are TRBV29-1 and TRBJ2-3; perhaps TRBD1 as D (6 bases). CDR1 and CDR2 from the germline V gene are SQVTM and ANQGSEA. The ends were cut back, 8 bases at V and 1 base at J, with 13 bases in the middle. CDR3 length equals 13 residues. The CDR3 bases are TGCAGCATTACAGGGCTAGGCACAGATACGCAGTATTTT. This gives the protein CSITGLGTDTQYF.

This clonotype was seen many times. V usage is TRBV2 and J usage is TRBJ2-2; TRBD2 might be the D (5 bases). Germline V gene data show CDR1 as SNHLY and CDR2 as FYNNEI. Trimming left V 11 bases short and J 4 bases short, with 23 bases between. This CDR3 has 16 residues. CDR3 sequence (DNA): TGTGCCGGAACGGACGATTTCGGGGAGCCCACCGGGGAGCTGTTTTTT. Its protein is CAGTDDFGEPTGELFF. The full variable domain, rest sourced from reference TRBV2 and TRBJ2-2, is EPEVTQTPSHQVTQMGQEVILRCVPISNHLYFYWYRQILGQKVEFLVSFYNNEISEKSEIFDDQFSVERPDGSNFTLKIRSTKLEDSAMYFCAGTDDFGEPTGELFFGEGSRLTVL.

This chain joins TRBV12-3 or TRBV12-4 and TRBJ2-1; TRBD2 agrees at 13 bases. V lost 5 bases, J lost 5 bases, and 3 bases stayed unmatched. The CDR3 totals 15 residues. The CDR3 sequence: CASSTSGGAHNEQFF. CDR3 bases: TGTGCCAGCAGTACTAGCGGGGGGGCCCACAATGAGCAGTTCTTC.

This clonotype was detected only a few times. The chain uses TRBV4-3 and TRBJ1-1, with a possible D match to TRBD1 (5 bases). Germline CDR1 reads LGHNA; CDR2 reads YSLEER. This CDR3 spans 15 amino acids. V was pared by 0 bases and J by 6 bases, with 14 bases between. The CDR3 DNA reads TGCGCCAGCAGCCAAGACAGGGCGGACATGGCTGAAGCTTTCTTT. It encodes CASSQDRADMAEAFF.

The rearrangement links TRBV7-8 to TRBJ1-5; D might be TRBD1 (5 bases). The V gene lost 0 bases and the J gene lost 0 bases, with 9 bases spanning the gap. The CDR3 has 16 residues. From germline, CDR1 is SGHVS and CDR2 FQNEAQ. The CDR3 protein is CASSLAWTYSNQPQHF. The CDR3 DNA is TGTGCCAGCAGCTTAGCGTGGACATATAGCAATCAGCCCCAGCATTTT.

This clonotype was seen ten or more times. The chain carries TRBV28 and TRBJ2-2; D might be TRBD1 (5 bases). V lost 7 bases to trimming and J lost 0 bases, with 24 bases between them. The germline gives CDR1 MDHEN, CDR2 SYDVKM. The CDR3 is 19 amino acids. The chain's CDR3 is CASTTFGQGAFANTGELFF. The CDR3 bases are TGTGCCAGCACCACGTTCGGGCAGGGCGCGTTCGCGAACACCGGGGAGCTGTTTTTT.

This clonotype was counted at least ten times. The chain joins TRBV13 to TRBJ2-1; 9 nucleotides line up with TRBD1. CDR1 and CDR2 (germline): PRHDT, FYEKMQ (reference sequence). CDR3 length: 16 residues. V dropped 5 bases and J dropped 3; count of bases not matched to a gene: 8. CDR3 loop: CASSTRTGVGYNEQFF. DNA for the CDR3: TGTGCCAGCAGCACCCGGACAGGGGTAGGCTACAATGAGCAGTTCTTC.

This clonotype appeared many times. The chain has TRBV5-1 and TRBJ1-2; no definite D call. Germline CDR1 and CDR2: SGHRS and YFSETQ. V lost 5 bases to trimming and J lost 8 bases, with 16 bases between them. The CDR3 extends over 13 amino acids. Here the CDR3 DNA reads TGCGCCAGCAGATACGAAGGCCAAAGAGGCTACACCTTC. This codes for CASRYEGQRGYTF.